Shown below are 27 T cell receptor beta chains from a single sample sequenced in a study of T cells after yellow fever vaccination. Using its own MiXCR run on the 5' RACE reads, TCRdb lists one record per CDR3 protein. The table lists just under 600,000 distinct CDR3 sequences, about 14% of them singletons. The specimen comprised PBMCs, sampled on the day of the yellow fever booster vaccination. Every receptor here comes from a young man who received the YFV17D yellow fever vaccine.

The chain has TRBV6-1 and TRBJ1-1; D perhaps matches TRBD1 (5 bases). The germline V gene encodes CDR1 MNHNS and CDR2 SASEGT. The CDR3 loop spans 16 amino acids. Trimming removed 5 bases at V and 8 bases at J, with 24 bases between. The CDR3 bases are TGTGCCAGCAGTCCAAAAAGAGGAGGGGTCGTGGGGGAAGCTTTCTTT. It specifies CASSPKRGGVVGEAFF.

This clonotype was seen a few times. CDR3: CASSAALGDRGGSGANVLTF. CDR3 sequence (DNA): TGTGCCAGCAGCGCCGCGCTCGGGGACAGGGGCGGATCTGGGGCCAACGTCCTGACTTTC. This sequence joins TRBV9 and TRBJ2-6, with TRBD1 matching over 10 bases. Germline CDR1 is SGDLS and CDR2 is YYNGEE. The CDR3 is 20 residues long. Germline trimming cut 3 bases from V and 1 base from J; bases unmatched to any gene: 13. The variable domain in full, with the rest retrieved from reference TRBV9 and TRBJ2-6, is DSGVTQTPKHLITATGQRVTLRCSPRSGDLSVYWYQQSLDQGLQFLIQYYNGEERAKGNILERFSAQQFPDLHSELNLSSLELGDSALYFCASSAALGDRGGSGANVLTFGAGSRLTVL.

This clonotype was counted a few times. The genes are TRBV25-1 and TRBJ2-7; unclear D gene. The CDR3 loop spans 11 amino acids. V was cut by 6 bases and J by 3 bases, with 6 bases left in between. The germline V gene encodes CDR1 MGHDK and CDR2 SYGVNS. The CDR3 DNA reads as TGTGCCAGCAGAGCTTACTACGAGCAGTACTTC. Translated, it gives CASRAYYEQYF.

This clonotype has just one count. The chain carries TRBV27 and TRBJ2-1; D is unresolved. Germline V gene sequence: CDR1 MNHEY, CDR2 SMNVEV (reference sequence). V gave up 2 bases and J gave up 0 bases, with 8 bases separating them. The CDR3 is 15 amino acids. Here the CDR3 DNA reads TGTGCCAGCAGTTTAGATAAGAGCTCCTACAATGAGCAGTTCTTC. Translated: CASSLDKSSYNEQFF.

The gene calls are TRBV5-1 and TRBJ1-4, with D possibly being TRBD1 (5 bases). Germline CDR1 reads SGHRS; CDR2 reads YFSETQ. The CDR3 has 16 amino acids. V lost 4 bases and J 7 bases, leaving 20 bases between the germline ends. CDR3 region: CASSPLDSKGSEKLFF. Written as DNA, the CDR3 is TGCGCCAGCAGCCCATTAGATTCTAAGGGGAGTGAAAAACTGTTTTTT.

The chain links TRBV5-1 to TRBJ2-2, with TRBD2 matching 8 bases. CDR3 length: 15 residues. The trim removed 5 bases at V and 4 bases at J, leaving 7 bases unmatched. Per the germline V gene, CDR1 is SGHRS and CDR2 is YFSETQ. This CDR3 reads CASRLLAVVTGELFF. The CDR3 nucleotides read TGCGCCAGCAGGTTACTAGCGGTAGTCACCGGGGAGCTGTTTTTT.

The sample holds a few counts of this clonotype. V and J are TRBV30 and TRBJ2-2; no definite D call. Looked up from germline, CDR1 is GTSNPN and CDR2 is SVGIG (reference sequence). Deletions cut 2 bases from V and 5 bases from J, with 9 bases between. This CDR3 has 13 residues. CDR3 in amino acids: CAWSWRHTGELFF. CDR3 coding DNA: TGTGCCTGGAGTTGGAGACATACCGGGGAGCTGTTTTTT.

This clonotype has just a few counts. J is TRBJ2-3 and V is TRBV3-1; no reliable D call. V was pared by 3 bases and J by 1 base, with 14 bases between. CDR3 length: 16 amino acids. In germline, CDR1 is LGHDT, CDR2 YNNKEL (reference sequence). The CDR3 nucleotides read TGTGCCAGCAGCCATCCATCACACGGAGGCACAGATACGCAGTATTTT. It specifies CASSHPSHGGTDTQYF.

The V and J genes are TRBV5-4 and TRBJ1-2, with 7 bases aligning to TRBD1. From germline, CDR1 is SGHNT and CDR2 YYREEE (reference sequence). J gave up 4 bases and V 4 bases, and 13 bases lay outside the gene matches. The CDR3 runs to 16 residues. The CDR3 spells CASSRRDRALSYGYTF. The CDR3 DNA is TGTGCCAGCAGCCGGCGGGACAGAGCCCTTTCCTATGGCTACACCTTC.

This clonotype appeared a few times. The gene calls are TRBV5-5 and TRBJ1-5, with D unresolved. Germline assignment: CDR1 SGHKS and CDR2 YYEKEE (reference sequence). This CDR3 has 14 residues. V dropped 1 base and J dropped 5 bases, with 10 bases sitting between them. CDR3 nucleotide sequence: TGTGCCAGCAGCTTGAACACCCAATATCAGCCCCAGCATTTT. It specifies CASSLNTQYQPQHF.

This clonotype was seen only a few times. The V and J genes are TRBV10-3 and TRBJ1-5; TRBD1 matches 7 bases. The CDR3 length is 14 residues. V gave up 3 bases and J gave up 4 bases; unmatched junction bases: 3. Germline assignment: CDR1 ENHRY and CDR2 SYGVKD. CDR3 DNA: TGTGCCATCAGTGAAGGGACAGAAAATCAGCCCCAGCATTTT. Its protein is CAISEGTENQPQHF.

This clonotype was seen only a few times. The genes are TRBV4-3 and TRBJ1-1; D gene unclear. The CDR3 is 14 residues long. Trimming stripped 1 base from V and 10 bases from J, with 16 bases between. Germline V gives CDR1 LGHNA, CDR2 YSLEER. The CDR3 reads CASSQVAWIGGAFF. The CDR3 region has the DNA TGCGCCAGCAGCCAAGTTGCCTGGATAGGAGGAGCTTTCTTT.

There are a few counts of this clonotype. This sequence joins TRBV12-3 or TRBV12-4 and TRBJ2-1; 9 bases fit TRBD1. V trimming: 9 bases; J trimming: 6 bases; junction bases outside the gene matches: 9. This CDR3 is built from 14 residues. The CDR3 DNA reads TGTGCCAGATTCAGGGACAGGGCCCCCAATGAGCAGTTCTTC. Protein: CARFRDRAPNEQFF.

The rearrangement joins TRBV5-1 to TRBJ2-7; TRBD1 matches 8 bases. Germline trimming cut 0 bases from V and 2 bases from J; bases unmatched to any gene: 4. CDR1 SGHRS and CDR2 YFSETQ come from the germline V gene. CDR3 length equals 15 residues. The CDR3 here is CASSLALGQAYEQYF. In nucleotides, the CDR3 is TGCGCCAGCAGCTTGGCCTTGGGACAGGCCTACGAGCAGTACTTC.

This clonotype was seen a few times. This chain joins TRBV11-1 and TRBJ2-4; 9 bases fit TRBD2. The CDR3 has 20 amino acids. Germline CDR1 is SGHAT and CDR2 is FQDESV (reference sequence). With V trimmed by 6 bases and J by 5 bases, 23 bases remained unmatched. For the CDR3, the DNA is TGTGCCAGCAGTCCAACCGGGACTAGCAACCGACGCGTCCGGGAAAACATTCAGTACTTC. Translated: CASSPTGTSNRRVRENIQYF.

In this sample, this clonotype turned up many times. This chain uses TRBV20-1 with TRBJ2-5; a weak D match, TRBD1 (6 bases). This CDR3 comprises 13 residues. Germline V CDR1 and CDR2: DFQATT, SNEGSKA (reference sequence). V lost 6 bases and J lost 1, with 12 bases in between. DNA of the CDR3: TGCAGTGCCGTTCGGACAGCCCAAGAGACCCAGTACTTC. Translating gives CSAVRTAQETQYF.

This sequence joins TRBV7-2 and TRBJ2-3; 10 nucleotides agree with TRBD2. V shed 0 bases and J 10 bases; nucleotides not matched to a gene: 10. The CDR3 totals 16 residues. The germline CDR1 and CDR2 sequences are SGHTA and FQGNSA. The CDR3 sequence: CASSLALAGTPMAQYF. CDR3 DNA sequence: TGTGCCAGCAGCTTAGCACTAGCGGGAACGCCGATGGCGCAGTATTTT.

This sequence joins TRBV15 and TRBJ2-5; tentatively, D is TRBD1 (6 bases). The CDR3 runs 13 residues. Germline V gene data show CDR1 as LNHNV and CDR2 as YYDKDF (reference sequence). V was shortened by 6 bases and J by 5 bases, with 13 bases between the two germline ends. The CDR3 region is CATRPDSLETQYF. CDR3 nucleotide sequence: TGTGCCACCAGGCCGGACAGTCTGGAGACCCAGTACTTC.

At least ten counts were recorded for this clonotype. J is TRBJ2-4 and V is TRBV7-2; tentatively, D is TRBD1 or TRBD2 (6 bases each). The germline V and J ends were trimmed by 5 bases and 4 bases, with 15 bases remaining between them. Germline-derived CDR1 and CDR2 are SGHTA and FQGNSA. The CDR3 runs 15 residues. The CDR3 spells CASSPEGVGKNIQYF. In nucleotides, the CDR3 is TGTGCCAGCAGCCCGGAGGGGGTCGGGAAAAACATTCAGTACTTC.

This chain uses TRBV6-5 with TRBJ2-5; D is unclear. CDR1 MNHEY and CDR2 SVGAGI come from the germline V gene. The CDR3 spans 10 residues. V lost 8 bases and J 5 bases, leaving 6 bases between the germline ends. The CDR3, as DNA: TGTGCCAGCCTTGTGGAGACCCAGTACTTC. Its translation: CASLVETQYF.

V is TRBV21-1 and J is TRBJ1-3. TRBV21-1 is marked as a pseudogene. The CDR3 is made up of 17 amino acids. The CDR3 sequence is CASSKEEGSPSGNTIYF. DNA of the CDR3: TGTGCCAGCAGCAAAGAGGAAGGTAGTCCCTCTGGAAACACCATATATTTT.

The chain carries TRBV27 and TRBJ2-3; unclear D gene. The CDR3 covers 13 residues. From germline, CDR1 is MNHEY and CDR2 SMNVEV (reference sequence). The ends were cut back, 2 bases at V and 4 bases at J, with 7 bases in the middle. CDR3 region: CASSLEVPDTQYF. CDR3 sequence (DNA): TGTGCCAGCAGTTTAGAGGTCCCAGATACGCAGTATTTT.

The chain uses TRBV29-1 and TRBJ2-3; D may be TRBD2 (6 bases). CDR1 and CDR2 (germline): SQVTM, ANQGSEA. The length of the CDR3 is 15 residues. The V end was cut by 4 bases, the J end by 0 bases, with 14 bases between. The CDR3 sequence: CSVAGTSNSTDTQYF. The DNA for the CDR3 is TGCAGCGTTGCCGGGACTTCCAATAGCACAGATACGCAGTATTTT.

The V and J genes are TRBV28 and TRBJ2-5; the D gene is possibly TRBD1 (5 bases). The V end was cut by 4 bases, the J end by 4 bases, with 19 bases between. There are 16 residues in the CDR3. The germline CDR1 and CDR2 sequences are MDHEN and SYDVKM. CDR3: CASSSLQGHWGETQYF. CDR3 coding DNA: TGTGCCAGCAGTTCCCTTCAAGGACACTGGGGAGAGACCCAGTACTTC.

This clonotype was detected only a few times. This chain links TRBV5-1 with TRBJ2-3; 8 bases agree with TRBD2. The J segment lost 2 bases and the V segment lost 0 bases, leaving 5 bases of the junction unmatched. The CDR3 extends over 16 amino acids. CDR1 and CDR2 from the germline V gene are SGHRS and YFSETQ. CDR3 sequence (DNA): TGCGCCAGCAGCTTGGACGGGAGGGCCCTCACAGATACGCAGTATTTT. Translation gives CASSLDGRALTDTQYF.

The chain employs TRBV5-6 and TRBJ2-7; TRBD1 might be the D (7 bases). This CDR3 region has 15 residues. The germline gives CDR1 SGHDT, CDR2 YYEEEE. Deletions cut 2 bases from V and 0 bases from J, with 12 bases between. The CDR3 sequence is CASSFGGGSSYEQYF. The CDR3 DNA reads TGTGCCAGCAGCTTTGGAGGGGGCAGCTCCTACGAGCAGTACTTC.

This clonotype was picked up a small number of times. The V call is TRBV7-2, the J call TRBJ2-7; D may match TRBD1 or TRBD2 (5 bases each). Germline V gene sequence: CDR1 SGHTA, CDR2 FQGNSA. The CDR3 is 13 residues long. V was shortened by 3 bases and J by 6 bases, with 12 bases between the two germline ends. The CDR3 region has the DNA TGTGCCAGCAGCTTTGGGGGTCGGTCCGAGCAGTACTTC. Its protein product is CASSFGGRSEQYF.